What follows describes a single T cell receptor (beta chain). This clone's antigen is unknown. Base qualities are missing; no much larger clone stands one base away. The collaborating institutions used their own protocols to collect whole blood in K2EDTA tubes. For TCRbeta analysis, collaborators shipped samples in one of three forms: frozen whole blood, isolated PBMCs, or DNA extracted from either of those sample types. These data belong to a study of blood T cell repertoires in COVID-19 (dated by TCRdb to between 2020 and 2021). For context, the study as a whole: The collaborator samples originated in the United States, Italy and Spain and spanned the acute and convalescent phases of COVID-19. The repertoires were made available in a free public database intended to serve as a resource for research on the immune response to SARS-CoV-2. Samples were obtained from the ongoing ImmuneRACE study (first 160 participants) and from over 1,000 subjects provided by 6 global collaborators. Nearly every sample came with metadata listing a de-identified subject ID, COVID-19 status, age in years and sex. HLA class I and class II types, where available, came from metadata supplied by the sample provider rather than from assay-based typing. The material from the prospective study consisted of cDNA or gDNA derived from T cells, B-cell-depleted T cells, or PBMCs. The dataset comprised deeply sampled blood TCRbeta repertoires from subjects exposed to, actively infected with, or recovered from COVID-19. Overall study outcomes, separate from this receptor: The quantity of clinical and demographic metadata differed by source and by participant and was supplied without curation.

The immunoSEQ Assay, a bias-controlled multiplex PCR, was used to amplify TCRbeta CDR3 regions from genomic DNA. Concerning the study's data processing: The number of nucleated cells in each sample was estimated by amplification of reference gene primers within the assay. To quantify the absolute abundance of each unique TCRbeta CDR3 rearrangement, sequence reads were collapsed and filtered. For each sample, productive Simpson clonality was calculated by taking the square root of Simpson's diversity index across productive rearrangements. This is the immuneACCESS table as TCRdb keeps it, with only in-frame sequences that have V and J called. A part of the clones is gone; compared with another copy, unresolved V genes explain less than half, and the rest is unexplained. From that table come the V and J calls and clone size; the DNA was used to work out D and trimming. The sample profile shows 90,000 to 100,000 clones; approximately 84% of them were found once. The ten largest make up approximately 4.5% of the sample.

The CDR3 covers 15 residues, taking in both the cysteine and the phenylalanine. Just CDR3 DNA is preserved here, 45 bases in frame from base 1. The germline V gene provides CDR1 SNHLY and CDR2 FYNNEI. V ends up 2 bases short and J 1 base short, with an unmatched junction base count of 1. The specimen sequenced was peripheral blood. Recombination connected TRBV2 to TRBJ2-2, and 7 junction bases match TRBD2. This TCR was recovered from a man aged 60-69 years with acute or convalescent COVID-19. The DNA sequence follows: TGTGCCAGCAGTGAAACGGGGGGGAACACCGGGGAGCTGTTTTTT. The encoded protein is CASSETGGNTGELFF.